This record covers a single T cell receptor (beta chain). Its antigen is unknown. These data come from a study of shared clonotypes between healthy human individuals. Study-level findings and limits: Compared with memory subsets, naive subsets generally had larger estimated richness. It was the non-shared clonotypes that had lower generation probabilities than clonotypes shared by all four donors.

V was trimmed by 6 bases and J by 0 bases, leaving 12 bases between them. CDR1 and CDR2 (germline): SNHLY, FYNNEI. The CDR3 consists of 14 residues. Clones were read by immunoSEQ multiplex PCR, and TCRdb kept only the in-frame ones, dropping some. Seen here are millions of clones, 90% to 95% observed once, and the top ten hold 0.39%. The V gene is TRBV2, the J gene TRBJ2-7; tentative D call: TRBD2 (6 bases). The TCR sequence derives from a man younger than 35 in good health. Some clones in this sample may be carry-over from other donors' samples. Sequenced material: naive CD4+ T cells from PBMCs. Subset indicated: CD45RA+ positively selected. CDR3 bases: TGTGCCAGCAGGCCGGGACTGAGCTCCTACGAGCAGTACTTC. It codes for CASRPGLSSYEQYF.